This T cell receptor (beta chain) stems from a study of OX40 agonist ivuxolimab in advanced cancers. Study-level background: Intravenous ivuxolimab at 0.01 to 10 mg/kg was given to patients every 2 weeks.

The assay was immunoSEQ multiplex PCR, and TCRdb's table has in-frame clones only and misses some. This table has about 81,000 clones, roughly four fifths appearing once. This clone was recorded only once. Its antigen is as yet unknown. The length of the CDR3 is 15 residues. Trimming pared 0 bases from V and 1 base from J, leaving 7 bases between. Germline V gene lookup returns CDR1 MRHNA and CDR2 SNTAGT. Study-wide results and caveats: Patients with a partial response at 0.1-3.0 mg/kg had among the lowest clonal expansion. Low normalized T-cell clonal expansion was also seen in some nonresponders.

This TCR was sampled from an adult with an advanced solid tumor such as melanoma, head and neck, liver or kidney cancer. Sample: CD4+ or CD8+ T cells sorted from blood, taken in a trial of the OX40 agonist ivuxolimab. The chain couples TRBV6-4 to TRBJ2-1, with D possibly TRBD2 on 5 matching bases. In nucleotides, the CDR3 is TGTGCCAGCAGTGACTCTGGGAGTTCCTACAATGAGCAGTTCTTC. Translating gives CASSDSGSSYNEQFF.